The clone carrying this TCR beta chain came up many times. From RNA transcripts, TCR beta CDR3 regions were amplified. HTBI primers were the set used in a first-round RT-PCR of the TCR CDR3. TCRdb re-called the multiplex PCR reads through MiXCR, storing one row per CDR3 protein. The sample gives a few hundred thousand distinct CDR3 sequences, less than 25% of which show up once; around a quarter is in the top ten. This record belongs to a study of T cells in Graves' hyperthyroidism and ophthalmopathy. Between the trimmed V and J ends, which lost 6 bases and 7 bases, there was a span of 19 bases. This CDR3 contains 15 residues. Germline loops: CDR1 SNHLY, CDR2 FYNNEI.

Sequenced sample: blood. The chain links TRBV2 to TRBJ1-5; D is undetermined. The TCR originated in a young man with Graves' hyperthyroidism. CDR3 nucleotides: TGTGCCAGCAGCCCCCAGGCAGGCAGGAGCCAGCCCCAGCATTTT. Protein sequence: CASSPQAGRSQPQHF.